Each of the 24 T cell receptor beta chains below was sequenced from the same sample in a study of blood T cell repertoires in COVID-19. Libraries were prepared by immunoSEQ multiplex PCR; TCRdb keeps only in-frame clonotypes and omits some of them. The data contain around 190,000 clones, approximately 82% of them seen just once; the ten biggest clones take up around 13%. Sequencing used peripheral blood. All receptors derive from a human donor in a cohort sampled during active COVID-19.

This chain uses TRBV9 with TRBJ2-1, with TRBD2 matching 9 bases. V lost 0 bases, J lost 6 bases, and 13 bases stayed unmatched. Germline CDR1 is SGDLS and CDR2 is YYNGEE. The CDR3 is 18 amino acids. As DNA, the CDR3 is TGTGCCAGCAGCGTAGGGAGTAGCGGGGGAAACCTTGGCAATGAGCAGTTCTTC. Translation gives CASSVGSSGGNLGNEQFF.

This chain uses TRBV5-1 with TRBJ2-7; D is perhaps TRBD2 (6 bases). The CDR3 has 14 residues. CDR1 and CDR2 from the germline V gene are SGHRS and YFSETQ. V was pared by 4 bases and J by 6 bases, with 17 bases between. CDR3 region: CASSLSGESVEQYF. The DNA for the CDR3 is TGCGCCAGCAGCCTATCGGGGGAGTCGGTCGAGCAGTACTTC.

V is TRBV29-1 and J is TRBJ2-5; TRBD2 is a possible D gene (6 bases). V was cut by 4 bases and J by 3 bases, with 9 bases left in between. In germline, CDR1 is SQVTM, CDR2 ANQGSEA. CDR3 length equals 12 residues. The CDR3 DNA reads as TGCAGCGTTGCCGGGAGCGAAGAGACCCAGTACTTC. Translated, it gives CSVAGSEETQYF.

CDR3 amino acids: CASSYESRRSEAFF. In nucleotides, the CDR3 is TGTGCCAGCAGTTACGAGTCCCGGAGATCTGAAGCTTTCTTT. The gene calls are TRBV6-5 and TRBJ1-1; D not certain. The CDR3 loop spans 14 amino acids. Trimming took 2 bases from V and 6 from J, leaving 13 bases between them. Germline CDR1 reads MNHEY; CDR2 reads SVGAGI.

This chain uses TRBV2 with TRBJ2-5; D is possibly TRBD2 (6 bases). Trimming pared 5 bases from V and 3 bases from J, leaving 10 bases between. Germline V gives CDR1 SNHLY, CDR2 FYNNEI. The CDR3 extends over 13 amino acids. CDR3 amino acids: CASSPGLKETQYF. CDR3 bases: TGTGCCAGCAGTCCAGGACTAAAAGAGACCCAGTACTTC.

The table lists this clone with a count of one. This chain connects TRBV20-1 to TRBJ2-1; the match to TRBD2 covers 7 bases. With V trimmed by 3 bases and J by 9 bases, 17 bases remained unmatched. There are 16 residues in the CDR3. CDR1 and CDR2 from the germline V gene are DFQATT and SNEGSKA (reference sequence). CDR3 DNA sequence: TGCAGTGCTAGTGGGCGGGAGCTAGCGGAGGCCAGTGAGCAGTTCTTC. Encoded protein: CSASGRELAEASEQFF.

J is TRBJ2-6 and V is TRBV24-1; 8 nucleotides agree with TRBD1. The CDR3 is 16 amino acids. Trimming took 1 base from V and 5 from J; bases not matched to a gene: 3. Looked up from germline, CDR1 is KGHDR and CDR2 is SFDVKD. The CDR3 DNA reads TGTGCCACCAGTGATTTCAGACAGGGGAGGGCCAACGTCCTGACTTTC. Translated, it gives CATSDFRQGRANVLTF.

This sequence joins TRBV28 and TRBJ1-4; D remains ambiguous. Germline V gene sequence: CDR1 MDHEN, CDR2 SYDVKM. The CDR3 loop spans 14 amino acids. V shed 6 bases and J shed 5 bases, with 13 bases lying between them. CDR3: CASSKAVLNEKLFF. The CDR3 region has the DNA TGTGCCAGCAGCAAAGCAGTACTAAATGAAAAACTGTTTTTT.

In DNA form, the CDR3 reads TGTGCCAGTAGTATGGGGACAGCAACTAATGAAAAACTGTTTTTT. The encoded protein is CASSMGTATNEKLFF. The chain combines TRBV19 with TRBJ1-4; TRBD1 matches at 7 bases. The V gene end was trimmed by 3 bases and the J gene end by 0 bases; junction bases not matched to a gene: 1. This CDR3 spans 15 amino acids. CDR1 LNHDA and CDR2 SQIVND come from the germline V gene (reference sequence).

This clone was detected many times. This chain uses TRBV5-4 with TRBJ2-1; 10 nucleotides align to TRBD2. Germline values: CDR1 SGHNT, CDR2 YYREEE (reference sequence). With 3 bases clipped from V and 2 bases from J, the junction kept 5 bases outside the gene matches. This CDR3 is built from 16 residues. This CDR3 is CASSSRTSGTYNEQFF. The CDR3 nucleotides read TGTGCCAGCAGCTCTCGGACTAGCGGAACCTACAATGAGCAGTTCTTC.

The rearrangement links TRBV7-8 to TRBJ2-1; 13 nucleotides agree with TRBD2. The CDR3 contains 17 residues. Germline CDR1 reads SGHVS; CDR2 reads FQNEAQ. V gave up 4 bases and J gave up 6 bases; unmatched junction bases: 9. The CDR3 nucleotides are TGTGCCAGCAGCTCGTGGACTAGCGGGAGATATGGCAATGAGCAGTTCTTC. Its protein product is CASSSWTSGRYGNEQFF. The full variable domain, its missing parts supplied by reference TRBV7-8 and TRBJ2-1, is GAGVSQSPRYKVAKRGQDVALRCDPISGHVSLFWYQQALGQGPEFLTYFQNEAQLDKSGLPSDRFFAERPEGSVSTLKIQRTQQEDSAVYLCASSSWTSGRYGNEQFFGPGTRLTVL.

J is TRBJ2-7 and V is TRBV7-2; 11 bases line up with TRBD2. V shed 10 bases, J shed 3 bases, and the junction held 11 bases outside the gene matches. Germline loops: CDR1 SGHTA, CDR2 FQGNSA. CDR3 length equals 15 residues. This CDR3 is CATSGTSGLYYEQYF. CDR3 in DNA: TGTGCCACCTCCGGGACTAGCGGACTCTACTACGAGCAGTACTTC.

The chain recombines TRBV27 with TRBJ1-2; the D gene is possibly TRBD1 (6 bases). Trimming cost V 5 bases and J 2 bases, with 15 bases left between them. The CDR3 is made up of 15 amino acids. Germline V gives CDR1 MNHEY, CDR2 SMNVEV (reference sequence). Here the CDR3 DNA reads TGTGCCAGCAGTCGGACAGCGGGACTGAACTATGGCTACACCTTC. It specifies CASSRTAGLNYGYTF.

CDR3 DNA sequence: TGTGCCAGCAGTTTGCGACAGTCGAGCTCCTACGAGCAGTACTTC. It specifies CASSLRQSSSYEQYF. This chain connects TRBV27 to TRBJ2-7, with a weak D call TRBD1 (5 bases). CDR3 length: 15 residues. Germline V CDR1 and CDR2: MNHEY, SMNVEV (reference sequence). V lost 3 bases and J 0 bases, leaving 12 bases between the germline ends.

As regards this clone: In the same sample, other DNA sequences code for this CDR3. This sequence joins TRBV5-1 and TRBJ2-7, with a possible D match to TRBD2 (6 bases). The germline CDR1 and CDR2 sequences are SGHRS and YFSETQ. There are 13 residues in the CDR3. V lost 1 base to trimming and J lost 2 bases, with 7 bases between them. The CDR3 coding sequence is TGCGCCAGCAGCTTGCCGGGGGCCTACGAGCAGTACTTC. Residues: CASSLPGAYEQYF. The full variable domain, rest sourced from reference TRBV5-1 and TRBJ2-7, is KAGVTQTPRYLIKTRGQQVTLSCSPISGHRSVSWYQQTPGQGLQFLFEYFSETQRNKGNFPGRFSGRQFSNSRSEMNVSTLELGDSALYLCASSLPGAYEQYFGPGTRLTVT.

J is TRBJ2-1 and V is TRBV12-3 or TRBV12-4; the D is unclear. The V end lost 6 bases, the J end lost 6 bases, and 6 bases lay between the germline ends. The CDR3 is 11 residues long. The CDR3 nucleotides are TGTGCCAGCAGCCAGATCAATGAGCAGTTCTTC. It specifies CASSQINEQFF.

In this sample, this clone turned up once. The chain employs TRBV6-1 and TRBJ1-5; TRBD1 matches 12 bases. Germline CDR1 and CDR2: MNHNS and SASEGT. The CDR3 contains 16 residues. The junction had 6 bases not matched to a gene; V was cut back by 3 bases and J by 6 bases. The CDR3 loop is CASSENWDRGRQPQHF. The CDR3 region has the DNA TGTGCCAGCAGTGAGAATTGGGACAGGGGGCGTCAGCCCCAGCATTTT.

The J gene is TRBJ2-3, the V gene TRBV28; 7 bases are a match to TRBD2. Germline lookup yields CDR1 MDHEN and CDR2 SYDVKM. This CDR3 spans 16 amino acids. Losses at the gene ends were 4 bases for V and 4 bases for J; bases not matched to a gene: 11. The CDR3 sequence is CASSSQSSGGADTQYF. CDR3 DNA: TGTGCCAGCAGTTCCCAGTCTAGCGGAGGCGCAGATACGCAGTATTTT.

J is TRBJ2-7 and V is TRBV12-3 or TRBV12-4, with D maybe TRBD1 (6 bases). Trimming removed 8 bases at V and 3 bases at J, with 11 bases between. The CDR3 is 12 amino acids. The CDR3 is CASGTQYYEQYF. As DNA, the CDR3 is TGTGCCAGCGGGACACAGTACTACGAGCAGTACTTC.

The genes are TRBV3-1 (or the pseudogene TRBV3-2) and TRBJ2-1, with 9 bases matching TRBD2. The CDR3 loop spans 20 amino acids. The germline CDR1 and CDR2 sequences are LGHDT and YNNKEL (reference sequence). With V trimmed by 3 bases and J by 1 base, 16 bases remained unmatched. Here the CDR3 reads CASSHLFPRTSALSYNEQFF. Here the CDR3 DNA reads TGTGCCAGCAGCCACTTATTCCCCCGGACTAGCGCTCTTTCCTACAATGAGCAGTTCTTC.

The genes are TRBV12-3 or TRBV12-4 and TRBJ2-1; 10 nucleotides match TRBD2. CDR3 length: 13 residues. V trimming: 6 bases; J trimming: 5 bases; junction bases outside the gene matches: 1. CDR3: CASRLAGNNEQFF. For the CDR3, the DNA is TGTGCCAGCAGACTAGCGGGAAACAATGAGCAGTTCTTC.

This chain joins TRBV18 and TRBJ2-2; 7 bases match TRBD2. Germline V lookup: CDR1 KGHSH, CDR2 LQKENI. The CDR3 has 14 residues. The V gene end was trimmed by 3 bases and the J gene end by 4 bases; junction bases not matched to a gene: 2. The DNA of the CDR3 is TGTGCCAGCTCACCCCTAGCGGCCACCGGGGAGCTGTTTTTT. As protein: CASSPLAATGELFF.

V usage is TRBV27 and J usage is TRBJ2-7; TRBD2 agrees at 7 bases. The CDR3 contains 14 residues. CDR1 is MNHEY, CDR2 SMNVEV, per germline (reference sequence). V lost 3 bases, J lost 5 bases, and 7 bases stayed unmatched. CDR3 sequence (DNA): TGTGCCAGCAGTTTGAGGGAGGGAAGTAACGAGCAGTACTTC. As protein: CASSLREGSNEQYF.

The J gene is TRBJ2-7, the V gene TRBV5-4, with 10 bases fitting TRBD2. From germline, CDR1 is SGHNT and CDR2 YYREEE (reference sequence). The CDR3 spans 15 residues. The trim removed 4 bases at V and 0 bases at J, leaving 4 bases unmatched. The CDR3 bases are TGTGCCAGCAGCCCAAGCGGGAGGGACTCCTACGAGCAGTACTTC. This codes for CASSPSGRDSYEQYF.